The rows below give T cell receptor beta chains drawn from one sample of a study of blood T cell repertoires in COVID-19. Here immunoSEQ multiplex PCR was the method, and the copy in TCRdb shows in-frame clones only, minus some. Here the sample spans about 220,000 clones, 75% to 85% being singletons. The sequenced material came from peripheral blood. These receptor sequences come from a man aged 50 or older with active or convalescent COVID-19. The CDR3 runs from the conserved cysteine through the conserved F or W. The D gene is left open where the match is weak. Only part of the rows carry a size: once, few, many, or a class if the clone is expanded.

V gene	J gene	clone size	CDR3 length	D gene	CDR3 DNA	CDR3 protein
TRBV18	TRBJ2-7	-	13	TRBD1	TGTGCCAGCTCAACCGGGACAGGACTTGAGCAGTACTTC	CASSTGTGLEQYF
TRBV29-1	TRBJ2-1	-	13	TRBD2	TGCAGCCCCTGGGGGGGAGAGAACAATGAGCAGTTCTTC	CSPWGGENNEQFF
TRBV3-1/TRBV3-2	TRBJ2-2	many	19	-	TGTGCCAGCAGCCAAGATAGGAAGTTAGGGAGATCGGGCACCGGGGAGCTGTTTTTT	CASSQDRKLGRSGTGELFF
TRBV6-5	TRBJ2-2	-	13	-	TGTGCCAGCAGGCCAATCCCCAGCGGGGAGCTGTTTTTT	CASRPIPSGELFF
TRBV12-5	TRBJ2-1	-	13	TRBD1	TGTGCTAGTCTGGGACAGGGGTCCCATGAGCAGTTCTTC	CASLGQGSHEQFF
TRBV27	TRBJ1-5	-	14	-	TGTGCCAGCAGTTTTTGGGGCGGCAATCAGCCCCAGCATTTT	CASSFWGGNQPQHF
TRBV10-3	TRBJ2-3	-	15	TRBD1	TGTGCCATCTCCGACAGGGGTGAAAGGACAGATACGCAGTATTTT	CAISDRGERTDTQYF
TRBV6-2/TRBV6-3	TRBJ2-3	-	16	-	TGTGCCAGCAGTTACTCCGTTGGGACTGCCAATATCGCGCAGTATTTT	CASSYSVGTANIAQYF
TRBV4-3	TRBJ1-2	-	15	TRBD1	TGCGCCAGCAGCCAAGCTTGGGGACAGCACTATGGCTACACCTTC	CASSQAWGQHYGYTF
TRBV18	TRBJ2-1	few	15	-	TGTGCCAGCTCACCACCTAACAGGGTTGACAATGAGCAGTTCTTC	CASSPPNRVDNEQFF
TRBV11-2	TRBJ1-5	-	15	TRBD1	TGTGCCAGCAGCCTTGGGACAGGGGGCTATCAGCCCCAGCATTTT	CASSLGTGGYQPQHF
TRBV11-2	TRBJ1-5	-	19	TRBD1	TGTGCCAGCAGCTTAGGAGGGCCAGGGGGAAAGGTAGGCAATCAGCCCCAGCATTTT	CASSLGGPGGKVGNQPQHF
TRBV5-6	TRBJ2-7	-	14	TRBD1	TGTGCCAGCAGCTTACAGGGGCCGTGGGACGAGCAGTACTTC	CASSLQGPWDEQYF
TRBV7-2	TRBJ2-5	-	16	TRBD2	TGTGCCAGCAGCTTAGTATCTAGCGGGGGAGTAGAGACCCAGTACTTC	CASSLVSSGGVETQYF
TRBV7-2	TRBJ1-3	-	16	-	TGTGCCAGCAGCGCCGCGGGACTGTTCTCTGGAAACACCATATATTTT	CASSAAGLFSGNTIYF
TRBV5-5	TRBJ2-1	-	15	-	TGTGCCAGCAGCTTGGGCTTTTCTAATACGATCGAGCAGTTCTTC	CASSLGFSNTIEQFF
TRBV27	TRBJ2-3	-	15	TRBD2	TGTGCCAGCAGTTTTTTGCGGGGGGGCACAGATACGCAGTATTTT	CASSFLRGGTDTQYF
TRBV28	TRBJ2-4	-	13	TRBD1	TGTGCCAGCAAGGCCAGGGGGCTAAACATTCAGTACTTC	CASKARGLNIQYF
TRBV19	TRBJ2-2	-	17	-	TGTGCCAGTAGGCCCGCCTTGGGGGGATCGAACACCGGGGAGCTGTTTTTT	CASRPALGGSNTGELFF
TRBV6-5	TRBJ1-1	-	13	-	TGTGCCAGCACCAATGACTGGAACACTGAAGCTTTCTTT	CASTNDWNTEAFF
TRBV27	TRBJ2-7	-	14	-	TGTGCCAGCAGGAGGAGCGGATCGACCTACGAGCAGTACTTC	CASRRSGSTYEQYF
TRBV19	TRBJ1-5	-	14	-	TGTGCCAGTAGTATGCTGAACGATATATCGGCCCAGCATTTT	CASSMLNDISAQHF
TRBV4-2	TRBJ1-6	-	15	-	TGTGCCAGCAGCCAAGAGGGCGGGGGAGCTTCACCCCTCCACTTT	CASSQEGGGASPLHF
TRBV7-9	TRBJ2-3	-	14	-	TGTGCCAGCAGCTTAGCGGCTAGCACAGATACGCAGTATTTT	CASSLAASTDTQYF
TRBV29-1	TRBJ2-5	once	16	TRBD1	TGCAGCGTTGAAGATCGAGGAGACAGGGGCTGGGAGACCCAGTACTTC	CSVEDRGDRGWETQYF
TRBV5-1	TRBJ2-4	-	13	-	TGCGCCAGCAGCTTGGGGGACTCAAACATTCAGTACTTC	CASSLGDSNIQYF
TRBV18	TRBJ2-1	-	15	TRBD2	TGTGCCAGCTCACTGCGGGAGGGCCTCTACAATGAGCAGTTCTTC	CASSLREGLYNEQFF
TRBV12-3/TRBV12-4	TRBJ2-5	-	13	TRBD2	TGTGCCAGCAGTTTTCGGGGGGAGGAGACCCAGTACTTC	CASSFRGEETQYF
TRBV7-8	TRBJ2-1	-	14	-	TGTGCCAGCAGCTTCTATCAATGGTACAATGAGCAGTTCTTC	CASSFYQWYNEQFF
TRBV24-1	TRBJ2-5	-	17	TRBD1	TGTGCCACCAGTGATTTGCAGGGGGACCGAGGAAGAGAGACCCAGTACTTC	CATSDLQGDRGRETQYF
TRBV7-2	TRBJ2-1	-	19	TRBD2	TGTGCCAGCAGCTTGGCTGTCGGACTAGCGGGGGGGCCTCGAAATGAGCAGTTCTTC	CASSLAVGLAGGPRNEQFF
TRBV28	TRBJ2-4	-	15	TRBD1	TGTGCCAGCAGTCCAGACAGGGTTGCCAAAAACATTCAGTACTTC	CASSPDRVAKNIQYF
TRBV30	TRBJ1-2	-	14	-	TGTGCCTGGAGTCAATACAGGACACACTATGGCTACACCTTC	CAWSQYRTHYGYTF
TRBV2	TRBJ1-5	-	18	TRBD1	TGTGCCAGCAGTGAAGATGGACAGGGAGTCTATAGCAATCAGCCCCAGCATTTT	CASSEDGQGVYSNQPQHF
TRBV29-1	TRBJ2-1	-	13	-	TGCAGCGTTGAAACAGGGGCGGGGAATGAGCAGTTCTTC	CSVETGAGNEQFF
TRBV7-2	TRBJ1-2	-	16	-	TGTGCCAGCAGCTATAAGGGGGAGGGCAGGGACGATGGCTACACCTTC	CASSYKGEGRDDGYTF
TRBV7-8	TRBJ1-2	-	13	TRBD1	TGTGCCAGCAGCATCAGGGGGCTCTATGGCTACACCTTC	CASSIRGLYGYTF
TRBV27	TRBJ2-1	-	16	-	TGTGCCAGCAGTTTAGGAGGAGGGGGGGGGTACAATGAGCAGTTCTTC	CASSLGGGGGYNEQFF
TRBV28	TRBJ1-2	-	14	-	TGTGCCAGCAGGGTCTTGGCAGGGAACTATGGCTACACCTTC	CASRVLAGNYGYTF
TRBV4-1	TRBJ2-3	many	16	-	TGCGCCAGCAGCACAGGGTCCCGAGTAGGCACAGATACGCAGTATTTT	CASSTGSRVGTDTQYF
TRBV10-3	TRBJ2-5	-	13	-	TGTGCCATCAGTGAGTCGACAGGCGAGACCCAGTACTTC	CAISESTGETQYF
TRBV27	TRBJ2-1	-	14	-	TGTGCCAGCAGTTCCTTCCAAAGACAGTCCGAGCAGTTCTTC	CASSSFQRQSEQFF
TRBV7-2	TRBJ1-1	-	15	TRBD1	TGTGCCAGCAGCCCATACAGGGGGCAGGACACTGAAGCTTTCTTT	CASSPYRGQDTEAFF
TRBV6-6	TRBJ2-5	-	14	-	TGTGCCAGCAGCTTCGGGACATTTCAAGAGACCCAGTACTTC	CASSFGTFQETQYF
TRBV24-1	TRBJ2-3	-	14	-	TGTGCCACCGAGGATGAGCGGAACACAGATACGCAGTATTTT	CATEDERNTDTQYF
TRBV6-2/TRBV6-3	TRBJ2-3	once	15	TRBD1	TGTGCCAGCAGTCTCAGGGGGATTAGCACAGATACGCAGTATTTT	CASSLRGISTDTQYF
TRBV19	TRBJ2-1	-	15	-	TGTGCCAGTACCATCAGTGGGCGCGACTACAATGAGCAGTTCTTC	CASTISGRDYNEQFF
TRBV30	TRBJ1-5	-	13	-	TGTGCCTGGAGGGGGGGGGTTGGTCAGCCCCAGCATTTT	CAWRGGVGQPQHF
TRBV3-1/TRBV3-2	TRBJ2-1	-	15	TRBD2	TGTGCCAGCAGCCCCCTAGCGGAGGGGAACAATGAGCAGTTCTTC	CASSPLAEGNNEQFF
TRBV28	TRBJ2-5	-	13	-	TGTGCCAGCATAAGTCCAGGGCGAGAGACCCAGTACTTC	CASISPGRETQYF